These T cell receptor beta chains were read from a single sample in a study of blood T cell repertoires in COVID-19. Clones were read by immunoSEQ multiplex PCR, and TCRdb kept only the in-frame ones, dropping some. In the table there are 53,000 or so clones, approximately 80% of which are singletons. Material for sequencing was peripheral blood. The receptors originated from a man between 65 and 79 years old with active or convalescent COVID-19. CDR3s include the opening cysteine and the closing phenylalanine or tryptophan. The order of the fields is V gene, D gene, CDR3 length, clone size, J gene, CDR3 DNA, CDR3 protein. The D gene is left open where the match is weak. A clone size is listed for some rows: how often the clone was seen (once, few, many), or a class if it is expanded.

V gene: TRBV27; D gene: TRBD2; CDR3 length: 15; clone size: -; J gene: TRBJ2-1; CDR3 DNA: TGTGCCAGCAGTTTTGGGACTAGCGGGAGAAATGAGCAGTTCTTC; CDR3 protein: CASSFGTSGRNEQFF
V gene: TRBV6-6; D gene: -; CDR3 length: 15; clone size: -; J gene: TRBJ1-1; CDR3 DNA: TGTGCCAGCAGTTACCATCGCAGTGGGAACACTGAAGCTTTCTTT; CDR3 protein: CASSYHRSGNTEAFF
V gene: TRBV4-3; D gene: -; CDR3 length: 16; clone size: -; J gene: TRBJ2-1; CDR3 DNA: TGCGCCAGCAGCACCTCTGGGGGGAGCTCCTACAATGAGCAGTTCTTC; CDR3 protein: CASSTSGGSSYNEQFF
V gene: TRBV7-2; D gene: -; CDR3 length: 16; clone size: -; J gene: TRBJ1-1; CDR3 DNA: TGTGCCAGCAGCTCTGAACCAGGGGCTGTGAACACTGAAGCTTTCTTT; CDR3 protein: CASSSEPGAVNTEAFF
V gene: TRBV4-1; D gene: TRBD2; CDR3 length: 17; clone size: -; J gene: TRBJ2-3; CDR3 DNA: TGCGCCAGCAGCGAAACGACTAGCGGGAGGGCGTCAGATACGCAGTATTTT; CDR3 protein: CASSETTSGRASDTQYF
V gene: TRBV20-1; D gene: -; CDR3 length: 11; clone size: few; J gene: TRBJ1-2; CDR3 DNA: TGCAGTGCTAGAGATAATCGGGGCTACACCTTC; CDR3 protein: CSARDNRGYTF
V gene: TRBV6-5; D gene: TRBD2; CDR3 length: 15; clone size: -; J gene: TRBJ2-2; CDR3 DNA: TGTGCCAGCAGGAAGGCTAGCGGGAACACCGGGGAGCTGTTTTTT; CDR3 protein: CASRKASGNTGELFF
V gene: TRBV4-1; D gene: TRBD2; CDR3 length: 16; clone size: -; J gene: TRBJ2-1; CDR3 DNA: TGCGCCAGCAGCCCAGGACTAGCGGGCTCCTACAATGAGCAGTTCTTC; CDR3 protein: CASSPGLAGSYNEQFF
V gene: TRBV3-1/TRBV3-2; D gene: -; CDR3 length: 14; clone size: -; J gene: TRBJ1-2; CDR3 DNA: TGTGCCAGCAGCCAAGGCCCCAGGGACTATGGCTACACCTTC; CDR3 protein: CASSQGPRDYGYTF
V gene: TRBV2; D gene: TRBD2; CDR3 length: 14; clone size: -; J gene: TRBJ2-2; CDR3 DNA: TGTGCCAGCCACCCGGGAGGTAACACCGGGGAGCTGTTTTTT; CDR3 protein: CASHPGGNTGELFF
V gene: TRBV18; D gene: TRBD2; CDR3 length: 19; clone size: -; J gene: TRBJ2-2; CDR3 DNA: TGTGCCAGCTCACCACGAGTCACTAGCGGGAGTAGGGGCACCGGGGAGCTGTTTTTT; CDR3 protein: CASSPRVTSGSRGTGELFF
V gene: TRBV6-5; D gene: -; CDR3 length: 16; clone size: -; J gene: TRBJ1-5; CDR3 DNA: TGTGCCAGCAGTTACTCGGGAGGGCAGGGGCATCAGCCCCAGCATTTT; CDR3 protein: CASSYSGGQGHQPQHF
V gene: TRBV3-1/TRBV3-2; D gene: -; CDR3 length: 9; clone size: -; J gene: TRBJ1-6; CDR3 DNA: TGTGCCAGCAGCCCCTGGCGGCGCTTT; CDR3 protein: CASSPWRRF
V gene: TRBV2; D gene: -; CDR3 length: 14; clone size: -; J gene: TRBJ1-2; CDR3 DNA: TGTGCCAGCAGTGTAGTGGCGGGGGGTGAAGGCTACACCTTC; CDR3 protein: CASSVVAGGEGYTF
V gene: TRBV5-5; D gene: -; CDR3 length: 15; clone size: few; J gene: TRBJ1-5; CDR3 DNA: TGTGCCAGCAGCTTGAGTTTGGGGGCTTTTGAGCCCCAGCATTTT; CDR3 protein: CASSLSLGAFEPQHF
V gene: TRBV30; D gene: -; CDR3 length: 14; clone size: -; J gene: TRBJ1-3; CDR3 DNA: TGTGCCTGGAGTGCTCTAAGCTCTGGAAACACCATATATTTT; CDR3 protein: CAWSALSSGNTIYF
V gene: TRBV27; D gene: -; CDR3 length: 14; clone size: -; J gene: TRBJ1-2; CDR3 DNA: TGTGCCAGCAGTTTTTACGGGGGTAATCATGGCTACACCTTC; CDR3 protein: CASSFYGGNHGYTF
V gene: TRBV12-3/TRBV12-4; D gene: TRBD1; CDR3 length: 13; clone size: -; J gene: TRBJ1-2; CDR3 DNA: TGTGCCAGCAGACGACAGGGTAACTATGGCTACACCTTC; CDR3 protein: CASRRQGNYGYTF
V gene: TRBV5-1; D gene: -; CDR3 length: 14; clone size: -; J gene: TRBJ1-4; CDR3 DNA: TGCGCCAGCAGCCCTCAAGTCAGCGCTGAAAAACTGTTTTTT; CDR3 protein: CASSPQVSAEKLFF
V gene: TRBV19; D gene: -; CDR3 length: 14; clone size: -; J gene: TRBJ2-1; CDR3 DNA: TGTGCCAGTAGGCTCGGGCAATCGGGAAGTGAGCAGTTCTTC; CDR3 protein: CASRLGQSGSEQFF
V gene: TRBV25-1; D gene: -; CDR3 length: 12; clone size: -; J gene: TRBJ2-7; CDR3 DNA: TGTGCCAGCAGACCAACCGGGGGCGAGCAGTACTTC; CDR3 protein: CASRPTGGEQYF
V gene: TRBV11-3; D gene: TRBD2; CDR3 length: 16; clone size: -; J gene: TRBJ2-1; CDR3 DNA: TGTGCCAGCAGCTTAGTAACCGGGGGGGCCTACAATGAGCAGTTCTTC; CDR3 protein: CASSLVTGGAYNEQFF
V gene: TRBV7-3; D gene: -; CDR3 length: 15; clone size: -; J gene: TRBJ2-2; CDR3 DNA: TGTGCCAGCAGCTTATTCGGCGGGGCTGGCGGGGAGCTGTTTTTT; CDR3 protein: CASSLFGGAGGELFF
V gene: TRBV5-1; D gene: TRBD1; CDR3 length: 14; clone size: -; J gene: TRBJ1-1; CDR3 DNA: TGCGCCAGCAGCTTGGCAGGGGGCGGAACTGAAGCTTTCTTT; CDR3 protein: CASSLAGGGTEAFF
V gene: TRBV6-6; D gene: TRBD1; CDR3 length: 14; clone size: -; J gene: TRBJ1-6; CDR3 DNA: TGTGCCAGCAATAGACAGGGGGAAGGTTCACCCCTCCACTTT; CDR3 protein: CASNRQGEGSPLHF
V gene: TRBV7-3; D gene: TRBD2; CDR3 length: 17; clone size: -; J gene: TRBJ2-5; CDR3 DNA: TGTGCCAGCAGCTTAAATGGCGGGGGACTTCGAACGGAGACCCAGTACTTC; CDR3 protein: CASSLNGGGLRTETQYF
V gene: TRBV11-2; D gene: -; CDR3 length: 14; clone size: -; J gene: TRBJ1-1; CDR3 DNA: TGTGCCACCAGTTTAGGACAACTGAACACTGAAGCTTTCTTT; CDR3 protein: CATSLGQLNTEAFF
V gene: TRBV12-3/TRBV12-4; D gene: -; CDR3 length: 13; clone size: -; J gene: TRBJ2-3; CDR3 DNA: TGTGCCAGCAGAGAGCAGGGGCTAGATACGCAGTATTTT; CDR3 protein: CASREQGLDTQYF
V gene: TRBV6-2/TRBV6-3; D gene: -; CDR3 length: 15; clone size: once; J gene: TRBJ2-5; CDR3 DNA: TGTGCCAGCAGTCCCCCCCGGGCCGAGGGAGAGACCCAGTACTTC; CDR3 protein: CASSPPRAEGETQYF
V gene: TRBV18; D gene: TRBD1; CDR3 length: 13; clone size: -; J gene: TRBJ1-2; CDR3 DNA: TGTGCCAGCTCACCGGGACAGAGCTATGGCTACACCTTC; CDR3 protein: CASSPGQSYGYTF
V gene: TRBV19; D gene: TRBD1; CDR3 length: 15; clone size: -; J gene: TRBJ1-2; CDR3 DNA: TGTGCCAGTAGTACGTCGACAGGGGCTAACTATGGCTACACCTTC; CDR3 protein: CASSTSTGANYGYTF
V gene: TRBV15; D gene: -; CDR3 length: 13; clone size: -; J gene: TRBJ1-2; CDR3 DNA: TGTGCCACCAGCAGAGGCAGGGACTATGGCTACACCTTC; CDR3 protein: CATSRGRDYGYTF
V gene: TRBV28; D gene: TRBD1; CDR3 length: 14; clone size: -; J gene: TRBJ1-1; CDR3 DNA: TGTGCCAGCTTGCCGGGACAGGGTTTCACTGAAGCTTTCTTT; CDR3 protein: CASLPGQGFTEAFF
V gene: TRBV29-1; D gene: -; CDR3 length: 12; clone size: -; J gene: TRBJ2-5; CDR3 DNA: TGCAGCCCTCGCGAGGTCCAAGAGACCCAGTACTTC; CDR3 protein: CSPREVQETQYF
V gene: TRBV19; D gene: -; CDR3 length: 14; clone size: -; J gene: TRBJ1-3; CDR3 DNA: TGTGCCAGTAGTGGACAGCACTCTGGAAACACCATATATTTT; CDR3 protein: CASSGQHSGNTIYF
V gene: TRBV2; D gene: TRBD1; CDR3 length: 13; clone size: -; J gene: TRBJ1-2; CDR3 DNA: TGTGCCAGCAGCACGGGACAGGGGGGGTTGAGCACCTTC; CDR3 protein: CASSTGQGGLSTF
V gene: TRBV7-3; D gene: -; CDR3 length: 13; clone size: -; J gene: TRBJ1-1; CDR3 DNA: TGTGCCAGCAGCGAAGGGGCAAACACTGAAGCTTTCTTT; CDR3 protein: CASSEGANTEAFF
V gene: TRBV12-5; D gene: TRBD2; CDR3 length: 16; clone size: -; J gene: TRBJ2-7; CDR3 DNA: TGTGCTAGTGGTTTGCCCTTGACTAGCGGCTCCTACGAGCAGTACTTC; CDR3 protein: CASGLPLTSGSYEQYF
V gene: TRBV30; D gene: -; CDR3 length: 13; clone size: -; J gene: TRBJ2-7; CDR3 DNA: TGTGCCTGGGGGAAGGGCAGGGCCGTAGAGCAGTACTTC; CDR3 protein: CAWGKGRAVEQYF
V gene: TRBV19; D gene: -; CDR3 length: 13; clone size: -; J gene: TRBJ2-3; CDR3 DNA: TGTGCCGTCCTGGGCACTTGCACAGATACGCAGTATTTT; CDR3 protein: CAVLGTCTDTQYF
V gene: TRBV2; D gene: TRBD1; CDR3 length: 15; clone size: -; J gene: TRBJ2-5; CDR3 DNA: TGTGCCAGCAGTGAAACCAGGACAGGGCAAGAGACCCAGTACTTC; CDR3 protein: CASSETRTGQETQYF
V gene: TRBV4-1; D gene: -; CDR3 length: 16; clone size: -; J gene: TRBJ2-3; CDR3 DNA: TGCGCCAGCAGCCTTCGACAGGGAGGAGGCACAGATACGCAGTATTTT; CDR3 protein: CASSLRQGGGTDTQYF
V gene: TRBV3-1/TRBV3-2; D gene: TRBD1; CDR3 length: 15; clone size: -; J gene: TRBJ2-7; CDR3 DNA: TGTGCCAGCAGCCAATCCGGGACAGGGGTCGATGAGCAGTACTTC; CDR3 protein: CASSQSGTGVDEQYF
V gene: TRBV9; D gene: -; CDR3 length: 12; clone size: -; J gene: TRBJ1-2; CDR3 DNA: TGTGCCAGCAGCGCCCGGGTCGGGGGCTACACCTTC; CDR3 protein: CASSARVGGYTF
V gene: TRBV3-1/TRBV3-2; D gene: TRBD1; CDR3 length: 14; clone size: -; J gene: TRBJ1-2; CDR3 DNA: TGTGCCAGCAGCCACGACAGGGGTATCTATGGCTACACCTTC; CDR3 protein: CASSHDRGIYGYTF
V gene: TRBV19; D gene: -; CDR3 length: 12; clone size: -; J gene: TRBJ1-5; CDR3 DNA: TGTGCCAGCTCCCGAGCGAATCAGCCCCAGCATTTT; CDR3 protein: CASSRANQPQHF
V gene: TRBV9; D gene: TRBD1; CDR3 length: 14; clone size: -; J gene: TRBJ1-1; CDR3 DNA: TGTGCCAGCAGCGCACAGGGGGCGAACACTGAAGCTTTCTTT; CDR3 protein: CASSAQGANTEAFF
V gene: TRBV29-1; D gene: -; CDR3 length: 12; clone size: -; J gene: TRBJ1-2; CDR3 DNA: TGCAGCGTTGAAGACCCAGGAATTGTCTACACCTTC; CDR3 protein: CSVEDPGIVYTF
V gene: TRBV7-3; D gene: TRBD2; CDR3 length: 14; clone size: -; J gene: TRBJ2-1; CDR3 DNA: TGTGCCAGCAGCCCGGGACTAGCGGTGAATGAGCAGTTCTTC; CDR3 protein: CASSPGLAVNEQFF
V gene: TRBV5-1; D gene: -; CDR3 length: 15; clone size: few; J gene: TRBJ1-3; CDR3 DNA: TGCGCCAGCAGCTCTCTCGGGGACTCTGGAAACACCATATATTTT; CDR3 protein: CASSSLGDSGNTIYF
V gene: TRBV4-1; D gene: TRBD1; CDR3 length: 13; clone size: few; J gene: TRBJ2-1; CDR3 DNA: TGCGCCAGCAGACGGACAGGGTACAATGAGCAGTTCTTC; CDR3 protein: CASRRTGYNEQFF
V gene: TRBV19; D gene: -; CDR3 length: 13; clone size: -; J gene: TRBJ1-1; CDR3 DNA: TGTGCCAGTAGTATACAGGGACTCACTGAAGCTTTCTTT; CDR3 protein: CASSIQGLTEAFF
V gene: TRBV21-1; D gene: -; CDR3 length: 16; clone size: -; J gene: TRBJ2-3; CDR3 DNA: TGTGCCAGCAGCAAAAAACCGAGTCTACCCCCAGATACGCAGTATTTT; CDR3 protein: CASSKKPSLPPDTQYF
V gene: TRBV7-3; D gene: -; CDR3 length: 15; clone size: few; J gene: TRBJ1-1; CDR3 DNA: TGTGCCAGCAGCTTAAGTGGAGAGCCGAACACTGAAGCTTTCTTT; CDR3 protein: CASSLSGEPNTEAFF
V gene: TRBV5-6; D gene: TRBD2; CDR3 length: 17; clone size: once; J gene: TRBJ2-7; CDR3 DNA: TGTGCCAGCAGCTTACTCGGGACTAGCGGGAAACTCGGGGAGCAGTACTTC; CDR3 protein: CASSLLGTSGKLGEQYF